The clone carrying this TCR beta chain is a singleton in its sample. The antigen is unknown. The PCR made use of 60 Vbeta and 13 Jbeta primers. Method: immunoSEQ multiplex PCR; TCRdb's copy keeps in-frame clones and lacks some. This sample yields about 120,000 clones, of which more than 70% are seen a single time; about 0.22% belongs to the top ten. This sample was included in a study of cytomegalovirus exposure and HLA in healthy donors. Study-wide results and limits: Available immune exposure information was restricted to CMV serostatus only. The study assumed roughly uniform donor sequencing depth for presence/absence analyses.

Looked up from germline, CDR1 is SGHRS and CDR2 is YFSETQ. J gave up 7 bases and V 0 bases, and 6 bases lay outside the gene matches. The CDR3 covers 15 residues. Sequencing was performed on PBMCs. The chain recombines TRBV5-1 with TRBJ1-5; 8 bases fit TRBD1. This receptor was identified in a man aged 50 to 59 in good health and CMV-seronegative. The CDR3 here is CASSLGGTGGQPQHF. The CDR3 DNA reads as TGCGCCAGCAGCTTGGGGGGGACAGGTGGCCAGCCCCAGCATTTT.